The 19 T cell receptor beta chains below were found in one sample sequenced in a study of a mutant IDH1 vaccine in newly diagnosed glioma. Produced via immunoSEQ multiplex PCR; TCRdb's table is partial and in-frame only. This repertoire shows tens of thousands of clones, about 83% found once; its top ten account for about 4.5%. The time point was: baseline, week 1 (first vaccination visit). Treatment in this sample: pre-vaccination baseline after standard-of-care therapy. The sequencing here drew on peripheral blood mononuclear cells (PBMCs), taken from a glioma patient treated with radiotherapy, temozolomide or both. The receptors were sampled from a woman aged 18-35 years with glioma. Some clones in this sample may be carry-over from other donors' samples.

This chain links TRBV7-8 with TRBJ1-5, with 9 bases matching TRBD1. With 2 bases clipped from V and 0 bases from J, the junction kept 8 bases outside the gene matches. In germline, CDR1 is SGHVS, CDR2 FQNEAQ. This CDR3 region has 18 residues. The CDR3 bases are TGTGCCAGCAGCTTAAGTAGACAGGGGGGATTTAGCAATCAGCCCCAGCATTTT. Its translation: CASSLSRQGGFSNQPQHF.

The rearrangement joins TRBV5-1 to TRBJ2-7; 8 bases are shared with TRBD1. The CDR3 totals 12 residues. CDR1 and CDR2 (germline): SGHRS, YFSETQ. J gave up 7 bases and V 3 bases, and 3 bases lay outside the gene matches. CDR3 sequence reads: CASSSGQGEQYF. In nucleotides, the CDR3 is TGCGCCAGCAGCTCCGGACAGGGTGAGCAGTACTTC.

This clone occurred once. The CDR3 loop reads CASSLAGTVYGYTF. The CDR3 region has the DNA TGCGCCAGCAGCTTGGCTGGGACAGTCTATGGCTACACCTTC. V usage is TRBV5-1 and J usage is TRBJ1-2, with 7 nucleotides matching TRBD1. CDR1 and CDR2 from the germline V gene are SGHRS and YFSETQ. Trimming cost V 0 bases and J 4 bases; bases outside gene matches: 3. CDR3 size: 14 residues.

The chain links TRBV30 to TRBJ1-4, with 9 bases fitting TRBD1. Trimming cost V 2 bases and J 7 bases; bases outside gene matches: 5. This CDR3 has 14 amino acids. Germline V CDR1 and CDR2: GTSNPN, SVGIG (reference sequence). CDR3 amino acids: CAWSPTGGTEKLFF. In nucleotides, the CDR3 is TGTGCCTGGAGTCCGACAGGGGGGACTGAAAAACTGTTTTTT.

V gene TRBV7-9 combines with J gene TRBJ1-2; D might be TRBD1 (5 bases). V was clipped by 2 bases and J by 8 bases, with 12 bases between them. The CDR3 is 13 residues long. Per germline, CDR1 SEHNR and CDR2 FQNEAQ (reference sequence). CDR3 nucleotide sequence: TGTGCCAGCAGCTTAAAGATGACAGAGGGCTACACCTTC. It encodes CASSLKMTEGYTF.

The chain carries TRBV9 and TRBJ1-1, with 7 bases fitting TRBD1. The CDR3 runs to 15 residues. CDR1 and CDR2 (germline): SGDLS, YYNGEE. The junction had 10 bases not matched to a gene; V was cut back by 3 bases and J by 5 bases. DNA of the CDR3: TGTGCCAGCAGCGCATTACAGGGGAGGAGGACTGAAGCTTTCTTT. Translated, it gives CASSALQGRRTEAFF.

The CDR3 nucleotides read TGTGCCAGCAGCGGGACAGGGGGTCCTGGAAACACCATATATTTT. Translating gives CASSGTGGPGNTIYF. V gene TRBV7-9 combines with J gene TRBJ1-3, with 11 bases lining up with TRBD1. Germline-derived CDR1 and CDR2 are SEHNR and FQNEAQ (reference sequence). The ends lost 5 bases at V and 2 bases at J; junction bases unmatched: 2. The CDR3 consists of 15 residues.

The V gene is TRBV7-2, the J gene TRBJ2-7; D perhaps matches TRBD2 (6 bases). The length of the CDR3 is 13 residues. Deletions cut 4 bases from V and 1 base from J, with 8 bases between. CDR1 and CDR2 (germline): SGHTA, FQGNSA. The CDR3 loop is CASSWGVSYEQYF. CDR3 nucleotide sequence: TGTGCCAGCAGCTGGGGGGTTTCCTACGAGCAGTACTTC.

This clone was recorded once. This rearrangement joins TRBV6-4 to TRBJ2-3; TRBD1 is a possible D gene (6 bases). CDR1 is MRHNA and CDR2 is SNTAGT in the germline V gene. CDR3 length equals 13 residues. V was trimmed by 4 bases and J by 1 base, leaving 6 bases between them. In DNA form, the CDR3 reads TGTGCCAGCAGTGGACAGGGCACAGATACGCAGTATTTT. Translating gives CASSGQGTDTQYF.

The chain has TRBV6-1 and TRBJ1-1; D gene uncertain. Germline V gene lookup returns CDR1 MNHNS and CDR2 SASEGT. The CDR3 length is 14 residues. Trimming shortened V by 0 bases and J by 12 bases, and 17 bases separated the two germline ends. The CDR3 spells CASSEAGYVNWTFF. The CDR3 DNA follows: TGTGCCAGCAGTGAAGCGGGGTATGTGAATTGGACTTTCTTT.

The rearrangement uses TRBV27 and TRBJ1-5, with unresolved D. The length of the CDR3 is 14 residues. Germline CDR1 and CDR2: MNHEY and SMNVEV (reference sequence). V was cut by 6 bases and J by 3 bases, with 12 bases left in between. The CDR3 bases are TGTGCCAGCAGCCAGACAAGGGACAATCAGCCCCAGCATTTT. Amino acid sequence: CASSQTRDNQPQHF.

This sequence joins TRBV9 and TRBJ2-7, with D possibly matching TRBD1 (5 bases). Germline lookup yields CDR1 SGDLS and CDR2 YYNGEE. The CDR3 runs 13 residues. V lost 4 bases to trimming and J lost 2 bases, with 10 bases between them. As DNA, the CDR3 is TGTGCCAGCAGCACGGACATAGCCTACGAGCAGTACTTC. Its protein is CASSTDIAYEQYF. Full variable domain (missing parts from reference TRBV9 and TRBJ2-7): DSGVTQTPKHLITATGQRVTLRCSPRSGDLSVYWYQQSLDQGLQFLIQYYNGEERAKGNILERFSAQQFPDLHSELNLSSLELGDSALYFCASSTDIAYEQYFGPGTRLTVT.

CDR3 sequence: CAWRGRGRGETQYF. CDR3 sequence (DNA): TGTGCCTGGAGGGGAAGGGGAAGGGGAGAGACCCAGTACTTC. The V gene is TRBV30, the J gene TRBJ2-5; tentative D call: TRBD1 (5 bases). The V gene lost 3 bases and the J gene lost 4 bases, with 15 bases spanning the gap. Germline V lookup: CDR1 GTSNPN, CDR2 SVGIG (reference sequence). This CDR3 has 14 residues.

The chain carries TRBV4-1 and TRBJ2-1; no clear D gene. Germline CDR1 MGHRA, CDR2 YSYEKL. The germline V and J ends were trimmed by 1 base and 2 bases, with 15 bases remaining between them. This CDR3 comprises 17 residues. The DNA for the CDR3 is TGCGCCAGCAGCCAAGTATTCGAGGCCCAAACCTACAATGAGCAGTTCTTC. Translating gives CASSQVFEAQTYNEQFF.

The chain links TRBV5-6 to TRBJ1-2; D uncertain. V lost 0 bases to trimming and J lost 3 bases, with 6 bases between them. The germline CDR1 and CDR2 sequences are SGHDT and YYEEEE. This CDR3 has 13 residues. CDR3 sequence (DNA): TGTGCCAGCAGCTTGGTTCAAGACTATGGCTACACCTTC. Amino acid sequence: CASSLVQDYGYTF.

This sequence joins TRBV5-4 and TRBJ2-1, with 7 bases identical to TRBD2. J was trimmed by 0 bases and V by 3 bases; bases with no gene match: 3. This CDR3 is built from 15 residues. CDR1 and CDR2 from the germline V gene are SGHNT and YYREEE (reference sequence). Here the CDR3 reads CASSSTSASYNEQFF. CDR3 coding DNA: TGTGCCAGCAGCTCCACTAGCGCCTCCTACAATGAGCAGTTCTTC.

This chain uses TRBV19 with TRBJ2-1; D unresolved. The germline V gene encodes CDR1 LNHDA and CDR2 SQIVND (reference sequence). The CDR3 is made up of 15 amino acids. With 5 bases removed from V and 4 bases from J, the gap between germline ends came to 15 bases. CDR3 sequence reads: CASSPSARVYNEQFF. The CDR3 DNA sequence: TGTGCCAGTAGTCCCTCCGCTAGGGTTTACAATGAGCAGTTCTTC.

The V gene is TRBV5-6, the J gene TRBJ2-4; D unclear. Per the germline V gene, CDR1 is SGHDT and CDR2 is YYEEEE. CDR3 size: 15 residues. The germline V and J ends were trimmed by 1 base and 4 bases, with 12 bases remaining between them. The CDR3: CASSLLHSEKNIQYF. The CDR3 bases are TGTGCCAGCAGCTTGCTCCACAGCGAGAAAAACATTCAGTACTTC.

The chain joins TRBV6-4 to TRBJ2-3; 10 nucleotides align to TRBD2. There are 16 residues in the CDR3. The V gene's germline CDR1 is MRHNA and CDR2 SNTAGT. With V trimmed by 0 bases and J by 4 bases, 4 bases remained unmatched. CDR3 bases: TGTGCCAGCAGTGACTCGCCTAGCGGGGGACCAGATACGCAGTATTTT. Protein sequence: CASSDSPSGGPDTQYF.